Listed below are T cell receptor beta chains from one sample, sequenced in a study of cytomegalovirus exposure and HLA in healthy donors. Data came from immunoSEQ multiplex PCR; TCRdb stores just in-frame clones and leaves some out. The data contain hundreds of thousands of clones, about 90% of them singletons. Input material: PBMCs. All receptors derive from a man younger than 35 in good health and CMV-seropositive. Both conserved end residues are part of each CDR3. A D gene is named only where the DNA matches it firmly. Clone size is stated in some rows and not others, as once, few, many or a class when expanded.

D gene: NA
J gene: TRBJ2-5
V gene: TRBV5-4
clone size: once
CDR3 length: 12
CDR3 protein: CASSLSQETQYF
CDR3 DNA: TGTGCCAGCAGCCTATCCCAAGAGACCCAGTACTTC

D gene: NA
J gene: TRBJ2-2
V gene: TRBV18
clone size: NA
CDR3 length: 13
CDR3 protein: CASSPLPTGELFF
CDR3 DNA: TGTGCCAGCTCACCGCTGCCCACCGGGGAGCTGTTTTTT

D gene: NA
J gene: TRBJ1-2
V gene: TRBV21-1
clone size: NA
CDR3 length: 13
CDR3 protein: CASNKRHNYGYTF
CDR3 DNA: TGTGCCAGCAATAAACGACACAACTATGGCTACACCTTC

D gene: NA
J gene: TRBJ2-6
V gene: TRBV5-1
clone size: NA
CDR3 length: 16
CDR3 protein: CASSLLIRTGANVLTF
CDR3 DNA: TGCGCCAGCAGCTTGCTGATAAGAACTGGGGCCAACGTCCTGACTTTC

D gene: NA
J gene: TRBJ2-1
V gene: TRBV7-7
clone size: NA
CDR3 length: 15
CDR3 protein: CASSHLAEDYNEQFF
CDR3 DNA: TGTGCCAGCAGCCACTTGGCGGAGGACTACAATGAGCAGTTCTTC

D gene: NA
J gene: TRBJ1-2
V gene: TRBV28
clone size: NA
CDR3 length: 13
CDR3 protein: CASSLMWKGGYTF
CDR3 DNA: TGTGCCAGCAGTTTAATGTGGAAAGGCGGCTACACCTTC

D gene: NA
J gene: TRBJ1-3
V gene: TRBV27
clone size: NA
CDR3 length: 15
CDR3 protein: CASAPRTATGNTIYF
CDR3 DNA: TGTGCCAGCGCCCCCCGGACAGCAACGGGAAACACCATATATTTT

D gene: NA
J gene: TRBJ1-5
V gene: TRBV7-8
clone size: NA
CDR3 length: 15
CDR3 protein: CASSWEVGPLQPQHF
CDR3 DNA: TGTGCCAGCAGCTGGGAAGTAGGGCCCCTCCAGCCCCAGCATTTT

D gene: NA
J gene: TRBJ1-5
V gene: TRBV11-2
clone size: NA
CDR3 length: 13
CDR3 protein: CASSLDLNQPQHF
CDR3 DNA: TGTGCCAGCAGCTTAGATCTCAATCAGCCCCAGCATTTT

D gene: TRBD1
J gene: TRBJ2-3
V gene: TRBV28
clone size: NA
CDR3 length: 17
CDR3 protein: CASSFAGTGGSTDTQYF
CDR3 DNA: TGTGCCAGCAGTTTCGCCGGGACAGGGGGGAGCACAGATACGCAGTATTTT

D gene: NA
J gene: TRBJ2-5
V gene: TRBV28
clone size: few
CDR3 length: 14
CDR3 protein: CASSLEATKETQYF
CDR3 DNA: TGTGCCAGCAGTTTAGAAGCGACCAAAGAGACCCAGTACTTC

D gene: NA
J gene: TRBJ2-2
V gene: TRBV7-6
clone size: NA
CDR3 length: 15
CDR3 protein: CASSLVDRATGELFF
CDR3 DNA: TGTGCCAGCAGCTTAGTCGACAGAGCAACCGGGGAGCTGTTTTTT

D gene: TRBD2
J gene: TRBJ2-7
V gene: TRBV27
clone size: NA
CDR3 length: 17
CDR3 protein: CASSPLMGSGPSYEQYF
CDR3 DNA: TGTGCCAGCAGTCCTCTTATGGGTAGCGGGCCTTCCTACGAGCAGTACTTC

D gene: NA
J gene: TRBJ2-3
V gene: TRBV30
clone size: NA
CDR3 length: 10
CDR3 protein: CAWNGGTQYF
CDR3 DNA: TGTGCCTGGAATGGAGGCACGCAGTATTTT

D gene: TRBD2
J gene: TRBJ2-3
V gene: TRBV4-3
clone size: once
CDR3 length: 15
CDR3 protein: CASSQEEREVDTQYF
CDR3 DNA: TGCGCCAGCAGCCAAGAGGAGCGGGAGGTAGATACGCAGTATTTT